This is a list of T cell receptor beta chains from one sample in a study of OX40 agonist ivuxolimab in advanced cancers. Clones were read by immunoSEQ multiplex PCR, and TCRdb kept only the in-frame ones, dropping some. The sample records about 110,000 clones, 75% to 95% being singletons. This specimen consisted of CD4+ or CD8+ T cells sorted from blood, obtained in a trial of the OX40 agonist ivuxolimab. These receptor sequences come from an adult with an advanced solid tumor such as melanoma, head and neck, liver or kidney cancer. Each CDR3 is given with its conserved first and last residue. D genes are given only for firm matches. Clone size is stated in some rows and not others, as once, few, many or a class when expanded.

cdr3_length	clone_size	v_call	j_call	d_call	cdr3_nt	cdr3_aa
14	-	TRBV7-2	TRBJ2-3	-	TGTGCCAGCAAGGGACAAGCTAGCACAGATACGCAGTATTTT	CASKGQASTDTQYF
15	once	TRBV5-5	TRBJ1-4	TRBD1	TGTGCCAGCAGCCCGTGGACAGGGAGTAATGAAAAACTGTTTTTT	CASSPWTGSNEKLFF
15	-	TRBV9	TRBJ1-2	-	TGTGCCAGCAGCGTAGGTGGCAGGTTGGACTATGGCTACACCTTC	CASSVGGRLDYGYTF
14	-	TRBV7-2	TRBJ2-5	-	TGTGCCAGCGCATCGCCGACAGTTAGAGAGGCCCAGTACTTC	CASASPTVREAQYF
13	-	TRBV30	TRBJ1-5	-	TGTGCCTGGAGTCAGACAGATGATCAGCCCCAGCATTTT	CAWSQTDDQPQHF
15	-	TRBV28	TRBJ1-1	-	TGTGCCAGCAGTCCCACAGGAGGGGGGAACACTGAAGCTTTCTTT	CASSPTGGGNTEAFF
14	-	TRBV7-2	TRBJ1-1	-	TGTGCCAGCAGCGAGTTTTGGGTGAACACTGAAGCTTTCTTT	CASSEFWVNTEAFF
15	once	TRBV6-5	TRBJ2-3	TRBD1	TGTGCCAGCAGTTTCGGGACAGTCAGCACAGATACGCAGTATTTT	CASSFGTVSTDTQYF
14	-	TRBV5-4	TRBJ1-4	-	TGTGCCAGCAGCTTGGGGAAGGCTAATGAAAAACTGTTTTTT	CASSLGKANEKLFF
13	-	TRBV27	TRBJ2-7	-	TGTGCCAGCAGTTGGGAGGGGGCCGGGGAGCAGTACTTC	CASSWEGAGEQYF
18	-	TRBV15	TRBJ2-1	-	TGTGCCACCAGCAGAGATAGGTCCCAGGGGAACTACTACAATGAGCAGTTCTTC	CATSRDRSQGNYYNEQFF
14	-	TRBV6-6	TRBJ2-1	-	TGTGCCAGCAGTAGTGGGAGCTCCTACAATGAGCAGTTCTTC	CASSSGSSYNEQFF
15	-	TRBV5-1	TRBJ2-5	-	TGCGCCAGCAGCTTTGGGGGGCCTTACCGAGAGACCCAGTACTTC	CASSFGGPYRETQYF
13	-	TRBV27	TRBJ2-7	-	TGTGCCAGCAGTTTATCGGGGGGCGGCGAGCAGTACTTC	CASSLSGGGEQYF
15	-	TRBV28	TRBJ1-2	TRBD1	TGTGCCAGCAGCCCGACAGGGGTGGTTAGCTATGGCTACACCTTC	CASSPTGVVSYGYTF
13	-	TRBV11-2	TRBJ2-4	-	TGTGCCAGCAGCTTAGGCACCCAAAACATTCAGTACTTC	CASSLGTQNIQYF
12	once	TRBV5-4	TRBJ1-2	-	TGTGCCAGCAGCTTGGATGTCAGGGCATACACCTTC	CASSLDVRAYTF
14	once	TRBV7-2	TRBJ2-1	-	TGTGCCAGCACCGCGAGGGGGGGTGGCAATGAGCAGTTCTTC	CASTARGGGNEQFF
14	once	TRBV6-5	TRBJ1-1	-	TGTGCCAGCTCAATCGTACGCTGGGACACTGAAGCTTTCTTT	CASSIVRWDTEAFF
14	-	TRBV2	TRBJ2-7	-	TGTGCCAGCGTCCCCCACAGGGAGTCCTACGAGCAGTACTTC	CASVPHRESYEQYF
16	-	TRBV25-1	TRBJ2-5	TRBD1	TGTGCCAGCAGTCCAAGACCCCCACAGGGGGGTGAGACCCAGTACTTC	CASSPRPPQGGETQYF